This T cell receptor beta chain derives from a study of type 1 and type 2 diabetes patients (dated by TCRdb to about 2016). At the level of the whole study: Nine type 1 diabetes patients, a few type 2 diabetes patients and 6 or 7 nondiabetic controls, all recruited in China, made up the cohort. Across the study, CD4+ and CD8+ T cells were positively selected from PBMCs by means of CD4 or CD8 MicroBeads on MACS columns. Altogether, approximately 20 million paired-end reads were produced across the whole study. TCRbeta repertoires were profiled by high-throughput sequencing in the study to compare type 1 diabetes, type 2 diabetes and nondiabetic individuals. Type 2 diabetes patients were included as a disease comparison group for the type 1 diabetes patients. Similar V gene usage was observed when roughly 22-cycle and roughly 25-cycle amplification were compared, suggesting similar primer efficiencies and random PCR bias. Sequencing of the TCRbeta libraries was paired-end and was performed on Illumina HiSeq 2000 or MiSeq instruments. Overall results and qualifications from the work: Age and gender were not matched between study groups, possibly biasing interpretation. Because only a limited number of T2D and control samples were sequenced, some T1D-only HECs might also be present in more T2D or control samples. V and J gene usage patterns of type 2 diabetes and control samples were highly correlated, averaging approximately 0.97 between samples. High diversity was shown by type 2 diabetes repertoires, and the diversity was significantly greater than that of type 1 diabetes repertoires in both CD4+ and CD8+ T cells. Type 2 diabetes patients had few highly-expanded CD4+ clones, median one, accounting for a median roughly 3.8% of reads.

The CDR3 spans 13 residues, from the cysteine through the phenylalanine. Only the CDR3 DNA is retained, 39 bases long and in frame from the first base. V is trimmed back by 6 bases and J by 3 bases, and the junction contains 5 bases that no gene match accounts for. Sequences DFQATT (CDR1) and SNEGSKA (CDR2) are obtained from the germline V gene (reference sequence). Note on this clonotype: This clone's antigen is unknown. No quality values exist for individual bases; no much larger clone is one base distant.

The data were produced on an Illumina MiSeq. Genomic DNA from sorted T cell subsets served as template for TCRbeta CDR3 amplification. Multiplex PCR with 30 forward and 13 reverse primers amplified the TCRbeta CDR3 region. AMPure XP beads were used to purify the PCR products, after which a second roughly 26-cycle PCR added indices and adaptors. Before sequencing, the QIAquick Gel Extraction Kit was used to gel-purify the libraries. The authors' analysis ran thus. FLASH was used to merge paired-end reads, and IgBLAST was used to align the merged reads to IMGT V, D and J germline references. Reads with below 70% alignment identity to germline references were discarded, and roughly 11 million reads were retained study-wide. IMGT definitions were followed to assign CDR3 boundaries, reading frame and productivity. Highly-expanded clones were defined as clones making up 1% or more of reads, and normalized Shannon entropy was used to measure diversity. Unpaired two-tailed t-tests were used to test for differences in Shannon entropy between groups. The public reads were reprocessed in TCRdb via fastp at Q25 and MiXCR, keeping in-frame beta chains. Each CDR3 protein appears once, grouped with its most common genes and DNA. TCRdb, rather than the study authors, made the V and J calls. The sample table contains 250,000 to 300,000 distinct CDR3 sequences; only one count was recorded for roughly 48% of them. The ten largest clones represent around 15% of the sample.

Every diabetic patient fulfilled standard classification criteria for type 1 or type 2 diabetes, and glucose and C-peptide were measured using WHO-recommended methods. Donors with other autoimmune diseases or infections within the previous four weeks were excluded from participation. From each participant, ten milliliters of peripheral blood were collected. PBMCs were isolated with LymphoPrep density separation. Sample: peripheral blood mononuclear cells (PBMCs). This receptor was obtained from a man aged 18 to 30 with type 2 diabetes. This receptor chain uses TRBV20-1 and TRBJ2-7, with 10 junctional bases fitting TRBD1. The CDR3 region: CSAMDRGSYEQYF. The DNA reads as follows: TGCAGTGCGATGGACAGGGGGAGCTACGAGCAGTACTTC.